This T cell receptor beta chain derives from a study of long-term antiretroviral therapy in people with HIV. Runs used v3.0 of the immunoSEQ assay and were done at survey level. Method: immunoSEQ multiplex PCR; TCRdb's copy keeps in-frame clones and lacks some. The profile covers approximately 20,000 clones, with over 80% appearing a single time and 10% to 15% taken by the ten largest. Trimming removed 3 bases from V and 4 bases from J, with 13 bases in between. Germline CDR1 and CDR2: SGHTA and FQGTGA. The CDR3 is 15 amino acids. This sequence originates from a middle-aged man with HIV. The rearrangement links TRBV7-3 to TRBJ2-4; D may be TRBD1 (6 bases). The sequencing here drew on unsorted PBMCs, taken 1.6 years after starting antiretroviral therapy. The CDR3: CASSFYIQGKNIQYF. In DNA, the CDR3 is TGTGCCAGCAGCTTCTACATACAGGGTAAAAACATTCAGTACTTC.